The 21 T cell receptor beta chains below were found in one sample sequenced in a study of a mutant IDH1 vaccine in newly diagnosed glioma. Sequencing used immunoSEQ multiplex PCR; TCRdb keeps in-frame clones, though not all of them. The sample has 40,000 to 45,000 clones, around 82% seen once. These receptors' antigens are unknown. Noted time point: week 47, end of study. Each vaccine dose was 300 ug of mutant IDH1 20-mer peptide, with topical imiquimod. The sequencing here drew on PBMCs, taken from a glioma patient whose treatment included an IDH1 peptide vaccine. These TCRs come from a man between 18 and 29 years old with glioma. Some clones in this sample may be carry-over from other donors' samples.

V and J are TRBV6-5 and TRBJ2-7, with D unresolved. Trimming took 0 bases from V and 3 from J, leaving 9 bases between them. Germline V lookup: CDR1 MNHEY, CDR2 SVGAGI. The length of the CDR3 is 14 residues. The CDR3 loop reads CASSYSGRHYEQYF. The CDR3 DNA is TGTGCCAGCAGTTACTCCGGCAGGCACTACGAGCAGTACTTC.

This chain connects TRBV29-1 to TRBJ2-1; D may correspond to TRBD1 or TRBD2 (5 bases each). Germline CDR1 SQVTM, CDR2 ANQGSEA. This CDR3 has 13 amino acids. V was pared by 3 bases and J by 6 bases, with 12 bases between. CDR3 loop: CSVEGGAGNEQFF. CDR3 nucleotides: TGCAGCGTTGAGGGTGGGGCGGGCAATGAGCAGTTCTTC.

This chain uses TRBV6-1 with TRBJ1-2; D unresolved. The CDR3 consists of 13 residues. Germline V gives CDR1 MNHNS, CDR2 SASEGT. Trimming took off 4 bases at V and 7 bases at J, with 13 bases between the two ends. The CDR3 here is CASSVTPGVGYTF. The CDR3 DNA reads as TGTGCCAGCAGTGTGACCCCGGGAGTTGGCTACACCTTC.

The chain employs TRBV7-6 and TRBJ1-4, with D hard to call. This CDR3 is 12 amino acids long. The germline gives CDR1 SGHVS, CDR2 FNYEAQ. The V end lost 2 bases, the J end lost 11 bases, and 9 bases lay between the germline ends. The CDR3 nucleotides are TGTGCCAGCAGCTTACACAGCGGCAAACTGTTTTTT. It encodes CASSLHSGKLFF.

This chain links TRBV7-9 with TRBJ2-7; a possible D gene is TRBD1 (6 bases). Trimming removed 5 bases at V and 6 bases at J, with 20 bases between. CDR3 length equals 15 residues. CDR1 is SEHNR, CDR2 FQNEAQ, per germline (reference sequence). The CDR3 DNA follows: TGTGCCAGCAGCACCCCGTCGGACAGTTGGTCCGAGCAGTACTTC. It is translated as CASSTPSDSWSEQYF.

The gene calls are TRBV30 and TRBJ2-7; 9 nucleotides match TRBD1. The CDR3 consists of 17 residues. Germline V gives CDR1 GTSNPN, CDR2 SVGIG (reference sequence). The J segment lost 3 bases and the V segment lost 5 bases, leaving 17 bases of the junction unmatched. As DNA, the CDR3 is TGTGCCTGGGGCTTGGGAGCCGGGACAGGGACTGGCTACGAGCAGTACTTC. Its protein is CAWGLGAGTGTGYEQYF.

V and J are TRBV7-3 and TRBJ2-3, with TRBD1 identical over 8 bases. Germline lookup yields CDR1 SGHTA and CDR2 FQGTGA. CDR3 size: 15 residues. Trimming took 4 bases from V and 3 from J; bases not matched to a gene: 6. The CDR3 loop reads CASSSTGGRTDTQYF. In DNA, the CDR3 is TGTGCCAGCAGCTCTACAGGGGGGAGGACAGATACGCAGTATTTT.

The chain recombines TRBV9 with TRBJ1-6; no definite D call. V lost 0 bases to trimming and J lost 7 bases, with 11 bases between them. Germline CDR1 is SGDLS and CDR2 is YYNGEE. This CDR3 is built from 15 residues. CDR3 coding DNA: TGTGCCAGCAGCGTAGAAAGCTCGGAAAATTCACCCCTCCACTTT. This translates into CASSVESSENSPLHF.

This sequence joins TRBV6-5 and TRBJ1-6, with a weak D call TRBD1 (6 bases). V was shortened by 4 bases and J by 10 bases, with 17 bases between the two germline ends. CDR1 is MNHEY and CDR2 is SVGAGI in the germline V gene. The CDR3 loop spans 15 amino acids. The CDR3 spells CASSWFTGSYSPLHF. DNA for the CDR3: TGTGCCAGCAGTTGGTTTACAGGGAGTTACTCACCCCTCCACTTT.

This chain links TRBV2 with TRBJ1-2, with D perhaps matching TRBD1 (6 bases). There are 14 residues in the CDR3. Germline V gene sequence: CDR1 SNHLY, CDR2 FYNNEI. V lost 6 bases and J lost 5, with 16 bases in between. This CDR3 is CASSDFTGRYGYTF. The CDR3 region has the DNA TGTGCCAGCAGCGACTTTACAGGGCGGTATGGCTACACCTTC. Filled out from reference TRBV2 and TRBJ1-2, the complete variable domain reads EPEVTQTPSHQVTQMGQEVILRCVPISNHLYFYWYRQILGQKVEFLVSFYNNEISEKSEIFDDQFSVERPDGSNFTLKIRSTKLEDSAMYFCASSDFTGRYGYTFGSGTRLTVV.

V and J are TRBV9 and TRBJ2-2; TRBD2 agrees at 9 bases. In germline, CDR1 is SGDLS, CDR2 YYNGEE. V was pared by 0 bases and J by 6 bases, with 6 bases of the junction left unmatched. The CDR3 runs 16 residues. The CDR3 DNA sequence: TGTGCCAGCAGCGTAGCGCCAGCGGGAGGCCCCGGGGAGCTGTTTTTT. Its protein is CASSVAPAGGPGELFF.

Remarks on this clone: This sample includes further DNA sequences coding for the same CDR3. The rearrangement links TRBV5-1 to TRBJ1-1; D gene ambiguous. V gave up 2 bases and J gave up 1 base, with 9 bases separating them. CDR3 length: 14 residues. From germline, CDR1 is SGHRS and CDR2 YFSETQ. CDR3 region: CASSLDPGNTEAFF. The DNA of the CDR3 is TGCGCCAGCAGCTTAGACCCGGGGAACACTGAAGCTTTCTTT.

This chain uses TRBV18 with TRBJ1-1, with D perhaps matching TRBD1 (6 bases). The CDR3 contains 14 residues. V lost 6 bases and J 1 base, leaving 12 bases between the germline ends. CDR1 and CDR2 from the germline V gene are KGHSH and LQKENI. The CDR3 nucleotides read TGTGCCAGCTCTCGCGACAGGAAGAACACTGAAGCTTTCTTT. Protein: CASSRDRKNTEAFF.

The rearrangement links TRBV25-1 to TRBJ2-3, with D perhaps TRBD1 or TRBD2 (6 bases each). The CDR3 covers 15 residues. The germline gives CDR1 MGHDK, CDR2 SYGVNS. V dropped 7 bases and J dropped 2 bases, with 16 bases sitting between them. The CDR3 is CASTSLGGNTDTQYF. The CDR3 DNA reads TGTGCCAGCACCTCCCTAGGGGGGAACACAGATACGCAGTATTTT.

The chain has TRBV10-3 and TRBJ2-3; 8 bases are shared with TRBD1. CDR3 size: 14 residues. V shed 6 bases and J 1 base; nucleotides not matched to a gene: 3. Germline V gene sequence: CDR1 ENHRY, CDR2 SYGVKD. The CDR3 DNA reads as TGTGCCATCAGAGTGACAGGGGGCACAGATACGCAGTATTTT. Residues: CAIRVTGGTDTQYF.

This chain's CDR3 is CASSPAGSYEQYF. The DNA of the CDR3 is TGTGCCAGCAGCCCTGCCGGTTCCTACGAGCAGTACTTC. The rearrangement links TRBV7-9 to TRBJ2-7; unclear D gene. Germline assignment: CDR1 SEHNR and CDR2 FQNEAQ (reference sequence). V shed 5 bases and J shed 1 base, with 9 bases lying between them. The CDR3 is 13 residues long.

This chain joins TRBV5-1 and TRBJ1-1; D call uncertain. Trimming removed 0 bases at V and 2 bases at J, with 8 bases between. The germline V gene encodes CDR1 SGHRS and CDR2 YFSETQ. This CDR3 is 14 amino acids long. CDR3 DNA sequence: TGCGCCAGCAGCTTGGATCCTGATAACACTGAAGCTTTCTTT. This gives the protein CASSLDPDNTEAFF.

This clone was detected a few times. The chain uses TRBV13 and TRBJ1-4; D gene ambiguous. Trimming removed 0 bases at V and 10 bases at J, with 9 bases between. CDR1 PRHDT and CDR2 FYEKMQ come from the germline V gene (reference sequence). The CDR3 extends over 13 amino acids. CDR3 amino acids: CASSLGPSGKLFF. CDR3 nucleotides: TGTGCCAGCAGCTTAGGTCCCTCGGGAAAACTGTTTTTT.

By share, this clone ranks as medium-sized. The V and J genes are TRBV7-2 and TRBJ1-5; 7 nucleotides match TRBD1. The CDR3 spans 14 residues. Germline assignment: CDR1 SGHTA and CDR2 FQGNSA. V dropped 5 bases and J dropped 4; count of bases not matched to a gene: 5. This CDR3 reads CASSTYRGNQPQHF. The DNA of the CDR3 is TGTGCCAGCAGCACCTACAGGGGAAATCAGCCCCAGCATTTT.

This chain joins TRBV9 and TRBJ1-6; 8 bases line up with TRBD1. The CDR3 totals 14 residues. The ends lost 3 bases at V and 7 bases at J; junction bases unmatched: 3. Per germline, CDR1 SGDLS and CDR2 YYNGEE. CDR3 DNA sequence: TGTGCCAGCAGCGCACAGGGGGTCAATTCACCCCTCCACTTT. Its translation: CASSAQGVNSPLHF. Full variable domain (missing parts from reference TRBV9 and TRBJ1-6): DSGVTQTPKHLITATGQRVTLRCSPRSGDLSVYWYQQSLDQGLQFLIQYYNGEERAKGNILERFSAQQFPDLHSELNLSSLELGDSALYFCASSAQGVNSPLHFGNGTRLTVT.

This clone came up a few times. CDR3 DNA sequence: TGTGCCAGCAGCGGACAGGGGGCGCGGGACTATGGCTACACCTTC. This gives the protein CASSGQGARDYGYTF. This chain joins TRBV9 and TRBJ1-2; 10 bases fit TRBD1. CDR3 length: 15 amino acids. J was trimmed by 3 bases and V by 3 bases; bases with no gene match: 5. Germline assignment: CDR1 SGDLS and CDR2 YYNGEE.